These 13 T cell receptor beta chains came from one sample sequenced in a study of blood T cell repertoires in COVID-19. Clones were sequenced by immunoSEQ multiplex PCR, and TCRdb holds only the in-frame ones, with some missing. The repertoire holds about 37,000 clones, approximately 80% seen once, with approximately 15% in the top ten. The source material was peripheral blood. These receptors all come from a woman in her 70s with acute or convalescent COVID-19.

The chain uses TRBV7-2 and TRBJ2-1; D gene unclear. The CDR3 runs 13 residues. CDR1 and CDR2 (germline): SGHTA, FQGNSA. Deletions cut 1 base from V and 5 bases from J, with 6 bases between. CDR3 sequence reads: CASSLVVDNEQFF. In DNA form, the CDR3 reads TGTGCCAGCAGCTTAGTTGTAGACAATGAGCAGTTCTTC.

This clone was detected only once. The chain recombines TRBV6-5 with TRBJ2-7; D remains unclear. The V end was cut by 5 bases, the J end by 6 bases, with 11 bases between. This CDR3 contains 12 residues. CDR1 is MNHEY and CDR2 is SVGAGI in the germline V gene. The DNA for the CDR3 is TGTGCCAGCAGTAAACGTTGGAGCGAGCAGTACTTC. This encodes CASSKRWSEQYF.

J is TRBJ2-3 and V is TRBV11-2; 10 nucleotides agree with TRBD1. This CDR3 is built from 16 residues. The germline CDR1 and CDR2 sequences are SGHAT and FQNNGV. V was pared by 3 bases and J by 5 bases, with 8 bases of the junction left unmatched. For the CDR3, the DNA is TGTGCCAGCAGCTTCTTAGGGACAGGGGCGAAAGATACGCAGTATTTT. This codes for CASSFLGTGAKDTQYF.

The J gene is TRBJ2-7, the V gene TRBV28, with TRBD2 matching 8 bases. This CDR3 contains 13 residues. Losses at the gene ends were 7 bases for V and 6 bases for J; bases not matched to a gene: 8. Germline loops: CDR1 MDHEN, CDR2 SYDVKM. In DNA form, the CDR3 reads TGTGCCAGCATGGGTCGGGGGGGGCGCGAGCAGTACTTC. This codes for CASMGRGGREQYF.

The J gene is TRBJ2-5, the V gene TRBV5-4; 7 nucleotides align to TRBD2. CDR1 SGHNT and CDR2 YYREEE come from the germline V gene (reference sequence). The length of the CDR3 is 15 residues. V was pared by 2 bases and J by 7 bases, with 11 bases of the junction left unmatched. CDR3: CASSLGGPGGGTQYF. The DNA of the CDR3 is TGTGCCAGCAGCTTAGGAGGGCCGGGGGGTGGGACCCAGTACTTC.

This clone was counted between two and nine times. The J gene is TRBJ1-4, the V gene TRBV19; TRBD1 might be the D (6 bases). CDR3 length: 14 amino acids. V was pared by 9 bases and J by 3 bases, with 14 bases between. Germline assignment: CDR1 LNHDA and CDR2 SQIVND (reference sequence). Here the CDR3 DNA reads TGTGCCAGCGTACCGGGACACCCTAATGAAAAACTGTTTTTT. Its translation is CASVPGHPNEKLFF.

CDR3 residues: CASSLLSRGETQYF. The CDR3 region has the DNA TGTGCCAGCAGTTTATTGTCCCGAGGGGAGACCCAGTACTTC. This sequence joins TRBV28 and TRBJ2-5, with D possibly being TRBD2 (5 bases). Germline CDR1 and CDR2: MDHEN and SYDVKM. The CDR3 is made up of 14 amino acids. Trimming took off 1 base at V and 5 bases at J, with 11 bases between the two ends.

The V gene is TRBV5-1, the J gene TRBJ2-1; 8 nucleotides align to TRBD2. Germline CDR1 is SGHRS and CDR2 is YFSETQ. The V segment lost 5 bases and the J segment 8 bases; nucleotides outside the gene matches: 21. The CDR3 length is 18 residues. The CDR3 coding sequence is TGCGCCAGCAGGACAGGACTAGCCGGCTCGTGGGGTTCGGATGAGCAGTTCTTC. Its translation is CASRTGLAGSWGSDEQFF.

The chain combines TRBV2 with TRBJ2-5, with TRBD2 as a possible D gene (6 bases). Germline lookup yields CDR1 SNHLY and CDR2 FYNNEI. CDR3 length: 14 amino acids. The V end was cut by 7 bases, the J end by 7 bases, with 19 bases between. The CDR3 coding sequence is TGTGCCAGCACCGAGGGACTTCCCAAGGGGACCCAGTACTTC. It translates to CASTEGLPKGTQYF.

The chain is built from TRBV13 and TRBJ2-3; 11 nucleotides agree with TRBD2. J was trimmed by 2 bases and V by 4 bases; bases with no gene match: 5. Germline V lookup: CDR1 PRHDT, CDR2 FYEKMQ (reference sequence). This CDR3 contains 16 residues. The CDR3 protein is CASSSGTSGYTDTQYF. Written as DNA, the CDR3 is TGTGCCAGCAGCTCCGGGACTAGCGGTTACACAGATACGCAGTATTTT.

The V and J genes are TRBV5-4 and TRBJ1-4; 8 bases match TRBD1. The ends lost 2 bases at V and 3 bases at J; junction bases unmatched: 3. Germline CDR1 reads SGHNT; CDR2 reads YYREEE (reference sequence). The CDR3 is 15 amino acids. The DNA for the CDR3 is TGTGCCAGCAGCTTAAAACAGGGGGCTAATGAAAAACTGTTTTTT. Translated, it gives CASSLKQGANEKLFF.

Concerning this clone itself: Other DNA sequences of this sample code for an identical CDR3. This CDR3 is CAISDNGYGYTF. The CDR3 DNA reads as TGTGCCATCAGCGATAACGGCTATGGCTACACCTTC. The genes are TRBV10-3 and TRBJ1-2, with unresolved D. The CDR3 contains 12 residues. Trimming stripped 6 bases from V and 4 bases from J, with 9 bases between. Germline CDR1 reads ENHRY; CDR2 reads SYGVKD.

This chain links TRBV20-1 with TRBJ2-3; D is unresolved. The CDR3 runs 10 residues. V lost 6 bases and J lost 5, with 6 bases in between. In germline, CDR1 is DFQATT, CDR2 SNEGSKA (reference sequence). CDR3 amino acids: CSALRDTQYF. The CDR3, as DNA: TGCAGTGCACTACGAGATACGCAGTATTTT.